These T cell receptor beta chains were read from a single sample in a study of T cell responses to AZD1222 COVID-19 vaccine. Measured with immunoSEQ multiplex PCR; TCRdb has only the in-frame clones, and not every one. This table holds approximately 6,100 clones, 87% found once. The sequencing here drew on peripheral blood, taken 28 days after the second AZD1222 dose. These receptors originate from an adult who received the AZD1222 COVID-19 vaccine. Each CDR3 is given with its conserved first and last residue. The D gene is left open where the match is weak. Rows may omit the clone size; those that give it use once, few, many or a size class.

clone size: once
J gene: TRBJ2-2
V gene: TRBV24-1
D gene: NA
CDR3 protein: CATSDVRAVPGELFF
CDR3 DNA: TGTGCCACCAGTGATGTCAGGGCAGTCCCCGGGGAGCTGTTTTTT

clone size: NA
J gene: TRBJ1-6
V gene: TRBV3-1/TRBV3-2
D gene: NA
CDR3 protein: CASSQASGSPLHF
CDR3 DNA: TGTGCCAGCAGCCAGGCCTCGGGGTCACCCCTCCACTTT

clone size: few
J gene: TRBJ1-2
V gene: TRBV6-5
D gene: NA
CDR3 protein: CASNRDPQDNYGYTF
CDR3 DNA: TGTGCCAGCAATAGGGACCCTCAGGATAACTATGGCTACACCTTC

clone size: few
J gene: TRBJ2-2
V gene: TRBV9
D gene: NA
CDR3 protein: CASSGGASPTGELFF
CDR3 DNA: TGTGCCAGCAGCGGAGGGGCATCCCCGACCGGGGAGCTGTTTTTT

clone size: NA
J gene: TRBJ2-1
V gene: TRBV7-8
D gene: TRBD2
CDR3 protein: CASSPGASGHFYNEQFF
CDR3 DNA: TGTGCCAGCAGCCCTGGGGCTAGCGGCCATTTCTACAATGAGCAGTTCTTC

clone size: NA
J gene: TRBJ2-2
V gene: TRBV19
D gene: NA
CDR3 protein: CASRAPWVMEWNTGELFF
CDR3 DNA: TGTGCCAGTAGAGCCCCTTGGGTGATGGAGTGGAACACCGGGGAGCTGTTTTTT

clone size: NA
J gene: TRBJ1-2
V gene: TRBV12-3/TRBV12-4
D gene: NA
CDR3 protein: CASSAGTPSTF
CDR3 DNA: TGTGCCAGCAGCGCCGGGACTCCAAGCACCTTC

clone size: NA
J gene: TRBJ1-1
V gene: TRBV2
D gene: TRBD1
CDR3 protein: CASSGTGGANTEAFF
CDR3 DNA: TGTGCCAGCAGTGGAACAGGGGGAGCGAACACTGAAGCTTTCTTT

clone size: NA
J gene: TRBJ1-6
V gene: TRBV4-1
D gene: NA
CDR3 protein: CASSQVQVYSPLHF
CDR3 DNA: TGCGCCAGCAGCCAAGTCCAGGTTTATTCACCCCTCCACTTT

clone size: once
J gene: TRBJ1-1
V gene: TRBV28
D gene: NA
CDR3 protein: CASSQTGLEAFF
CDR3 DNA: TGTGCCAGCAGTCAGACAGGCCTTGAAGCTTTCTTT

clone size: NA
J gene: TRBJ2-1
V gene: TRBV7-9
D gene: NA
CDR3 protein: CASSLTSGYYNEQFF
CDR3 DNA: TGTGCCAGCAGCTTAACCAGCGGGTATTACAATGAGCAGTTCTTC

clone size: NA
J gene: TRBJ2-2
V gene: TRBV9
D gene: TRBD2
CDR3 protein: CASSVTGLAEGGVTGELFF
CDR3 DNA: TGTGCCAGCAGCGTAACGGGACTAGCGGAGGGGGGAGTCACCGGGGAGCTGTTTTTT

clone size: NA
J gene: TRBJ2-1
V gene: TRBV21-1
D gene: NA
CDR3 protein: CASSKVRGTSGCSYNEQFF
CDR3 DNA: TGTGCCAGCAGCAAAGTTCGGGGGACTTCCGGGTGTTCCTACAATGAGCAGTTCTTC

clone size: NA
J gene: TRBJ1-1
V gene: TRBV6-6
D gene: NA
CDR3 protein: CASSYTPLQGLSEAFF
CDR3 DNA: TGTGCCAGCAGTTACACCCCATTACAGGGACTGTCTGAAGCTTTCTTT

clone size: NA
J gene: TRBJ1-1
V gene: TRBV6-5
D gene: TRBD1
CDR3 protein: CASSPQRQGLRAFF
CDR3 DNA: TGTGCCAGCAGTCCACAACGACAGGGCCTCCGTGCTTTCTTT

clone size: NA
J gene: TRBJ2-1
V gene: TRBV7-3
D gene: NA
CDR3 protein: CASSLSPRISNEQFF
CDR3 DNA: TGTGCCAGCAGCTTAAGCCCACGGATTAGCAATGAGCAGTTCTTC

clone size: NA
J gene: TRBJ2-1
V gene: TRBV4-3
D gene: NA
CDR3 protein: CASSQEVFLLNEQFF
CDR3 DNA: TGCGCCAGCAGCCAAGAAGTATTTCTGCTAAATGAGCAGTTCTTC

clone size: NA
J gene: TRBJ1-1
V gene: TRBV6-1
D gene: NA
CDR3 protein: CASSERSSTEAFF
CDR3 DNA: TGTGCCAGCAGTGAGAGATCATCCACTGAAGCTTTCTTT

clone size: once
J gene: TRBJ2-5
V gene: TRBV18
D gene: NA
CDR3 protein: CASSDGTRETQYF
CDR3 DNA: TGTGCCAGCTCCGACGGAACGAGGGAGACCCAGTACTTC

clone size: NA
J gene: TRBJ2-2
V gene: TRBV6-5
D gene: TRBD2
CDR3 protein: CASSYSISGGTGELFF
CDR3 DNA: TGTGCCAGCAGTTACTCGATATCGGGAGGGACCGGGGAGCTGTTTTTT

clone size: NA
J gene: TRBJ2-7
V gene: TRBV28
D gene: TRBD2
CDR3 protein: CASSSGAGGPGEQYF
CDR3 DNA: TGTGCCAGCAGTTCCGGAGCGGGAGGGCCGGGCGAGCAGTACTTC

clone size: NA
J gene: TRBJ2-2
V gene: TRBV4-2
D gene: TRBD2
CDR3 protein: CASSQEGGYTGELFF
CDR3 DNA: TGTGCCAGCAGCCAAGAGGGAGGGTACACCGGGGAGCTGTTTTTT

clone size: NA
J gene: TRBJ2-5
V gene: TRBV19
D gene: TRBD1
CDR3 protein: CASSPHRQGRAETQYF
CDR3 DNA: TGTGCCAGTAGTCCCCATCGACAGGGGCGGGCGGAGACCCAGTACTTC

clone size: NA
J gene: TRBJ2-5
V gene: TRBV7-6
D gene: TRBD2
CDR3 protein: CASRVWEGETQYF
CDR3 DNA: TGTGCCAGCAGAGTATGGGAGGGGGAGACCCAGTACTTC

clone size: NA
J gene: TRBJ1-3
V gene: TRBV5-1
D gene: NA
CDR3 protein: CASSLGQAGSGNTIYF
CDR3 DNA: TGCGCCAGCAGCTTGGGGCAGGCCGGCTCTGGAAACACCATATATTTT

clone size: NA
J gene: TRBJ1-6
V gene: TRBV7-8
D gene: NA
CDR3 protein: CASSLEGRVHSPLHF
CDR3 DNA: TGTGCCAGCAGCTTAGAGGGCAGGGTCCATTCACCCCTCCACTTT

clone size: once
J gene: TRBJ2-7
V gene: TRBV6-5
D gene: TRBD2
CDR3 protein: CASSRTSGSYEQYF
CDR3 DNA: TGTGCCAGCAGTCGGACTAGCGGGAGCTACGAGCAGTACTTC

clone size: NA
J gene: TRBJ1-6
V gene: TRBV19
D gene: NA
CDR3 protein: CASRKDADNSPLHF
CDR3 DNA: TGTGCCAGTAGAAAGGACGCTGATAATTCACCCCTCCACTTT

clone size: NA
J gene: TRBJ1-5
V gene: TRBV28
D gene: NA
CDR3 protein: CASSLTAYSNQPQHF
CDR3 DNA: TGTGCCAGCAGTCTGACAGCATATAGCAATCAGCCCCAGCATTTT

clone size: NA
J gene: TRBJ2-3
V gene: TRBV24-1
D gene: NA
CDR3 protein: CATSDLKEGVKQYF
CDR3 DNA: TGTGCCACCAGTGATCTTAAAGAGGGAGTCAAGCAGTATTTT

clone size: NA
J gene: TRBJ2-7
V gene: TRBV5-4
D gene: NA
CDR3 protein: CASSLSLRGEQYF
CDR3 DNA: TGTGCCAGCAGCTTGAGTCTGAGAGGCGAGCAGTACTTC

clone size: NA
J gene: TRBJ2-3
V gene: TRBV6-1
D gene: NA
CDR3 protein: CASSERAPTSTDTQYF
CDR3 DNA: TGTGCCAGCAGTGAAAGGGCCCCGACTAGCACAGATACGCAGTATTTT